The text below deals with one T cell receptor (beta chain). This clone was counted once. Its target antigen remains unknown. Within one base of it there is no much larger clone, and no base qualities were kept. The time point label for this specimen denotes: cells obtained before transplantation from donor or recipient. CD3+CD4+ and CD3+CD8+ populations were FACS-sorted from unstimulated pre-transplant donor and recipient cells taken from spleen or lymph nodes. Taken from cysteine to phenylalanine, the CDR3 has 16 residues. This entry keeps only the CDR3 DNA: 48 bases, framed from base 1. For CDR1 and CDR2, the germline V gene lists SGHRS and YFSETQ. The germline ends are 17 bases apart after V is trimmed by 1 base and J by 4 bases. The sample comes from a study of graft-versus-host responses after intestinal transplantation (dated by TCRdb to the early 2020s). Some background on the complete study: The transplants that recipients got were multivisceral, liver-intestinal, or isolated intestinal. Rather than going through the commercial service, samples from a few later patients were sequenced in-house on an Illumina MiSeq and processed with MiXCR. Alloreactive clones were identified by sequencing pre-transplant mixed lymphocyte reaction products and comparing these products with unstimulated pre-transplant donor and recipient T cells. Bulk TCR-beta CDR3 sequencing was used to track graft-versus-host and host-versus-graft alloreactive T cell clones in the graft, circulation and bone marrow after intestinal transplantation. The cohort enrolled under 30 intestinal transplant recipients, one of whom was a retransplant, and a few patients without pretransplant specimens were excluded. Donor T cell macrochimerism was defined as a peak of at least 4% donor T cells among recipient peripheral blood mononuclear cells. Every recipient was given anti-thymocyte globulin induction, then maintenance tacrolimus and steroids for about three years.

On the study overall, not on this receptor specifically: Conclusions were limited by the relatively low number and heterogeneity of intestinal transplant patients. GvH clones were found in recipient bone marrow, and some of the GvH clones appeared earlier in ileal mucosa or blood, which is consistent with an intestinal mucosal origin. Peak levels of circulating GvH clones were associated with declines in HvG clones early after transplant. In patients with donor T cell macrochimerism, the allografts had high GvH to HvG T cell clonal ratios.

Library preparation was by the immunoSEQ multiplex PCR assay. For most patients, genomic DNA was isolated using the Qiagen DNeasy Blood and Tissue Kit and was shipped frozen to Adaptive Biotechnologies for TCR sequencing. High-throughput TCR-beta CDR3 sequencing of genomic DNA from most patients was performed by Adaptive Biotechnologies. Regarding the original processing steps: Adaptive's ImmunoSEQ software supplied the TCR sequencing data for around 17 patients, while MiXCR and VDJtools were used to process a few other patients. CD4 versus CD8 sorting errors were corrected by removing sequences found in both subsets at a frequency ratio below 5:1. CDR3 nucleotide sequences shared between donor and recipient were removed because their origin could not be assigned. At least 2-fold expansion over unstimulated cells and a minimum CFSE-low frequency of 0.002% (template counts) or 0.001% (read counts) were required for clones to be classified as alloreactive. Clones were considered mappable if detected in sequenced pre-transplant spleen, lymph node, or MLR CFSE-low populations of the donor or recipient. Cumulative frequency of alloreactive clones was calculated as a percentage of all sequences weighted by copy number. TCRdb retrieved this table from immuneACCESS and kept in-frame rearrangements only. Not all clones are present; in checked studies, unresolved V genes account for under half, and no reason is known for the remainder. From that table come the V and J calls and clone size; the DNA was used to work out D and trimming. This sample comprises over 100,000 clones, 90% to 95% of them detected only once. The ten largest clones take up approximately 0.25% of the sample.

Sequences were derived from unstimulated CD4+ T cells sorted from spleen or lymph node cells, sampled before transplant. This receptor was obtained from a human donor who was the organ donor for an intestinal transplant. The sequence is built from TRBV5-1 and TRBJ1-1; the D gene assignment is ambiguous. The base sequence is TGCGCCAGCAGCTTGAGCGTGTCGGGCCTGGGCACTGAAGCTTTCTTT. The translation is CASSLSVSGLGTEAFF.